This T cell receptor beta chain was identified in a study of Ad26.COV2.S vaccination and SARS-CoV-2 variants. Across the study: Enrollment placed the donor in the COV1001 Ad26.COV2.S trial arm.

The protocol was immunoSEQ multiplex PCR, while the TCRdb copy is restricted to in-frame clones and leaves out a portion. The table records some 350,000 clones, 85% to 90% of them present only once. As for this clone: Its target is unknown.

The germline V and J ends were trimmed by 0 bases and 3 bases, with 12 bases remaining between them. Germline V gene sequence: CDR1 SGHRS, CDR2 YFSETQ. The CDR3 is 15 amino acids. The treatment here: about 20 received Ad26.COV2.S at low or high dose, single or two shots; about 5 received placebo; per-sample allocation not given. Vaccine and placebo recipients were sampled on day 63 after the first injection. Overall study findings and caveats: Comparability of non-spike TCR breadth was observed across vaccine and placebo recipients. Breadth, reportedly substantial, characterized the spike-specific CD8+ and CD4+ T cell responses after vaccination. Individuals receiving vaccine had higher spike-specific TCR breadth than placebo recipients did.

The receptor comes from a person aged 18 to 65 who received the Ad26.COV2.S COVID-19 vaccine or a placebo. The rearrangement links TRBV5-1 to TRBJ1-2; possible D gene TRBD1, 5 bases. This specimen consisted of peripheral blood, obtained in a trial of Ad26.COV2.S vaccine versus placebo. CDR3 loop: CASSLAAGLDYGYTF. In nucleotides, the CDR3 is TGCGCCAGCAGCTTGGCCGCAGGGTTGGACTATGGCTACACCTTC.